Listed below are T cell receptor beta chains from one sample, sequenced in a study of T cells in lung cancer brain metastases. Repertoires were generated with immunoSEQ multiplex PCR, while TCRdb's copy carries only in-frame clones and drops some. The repertoire holds fewer than 7,000 clones, with 75% to 90% as singletons. Sample: tumor tissue from the primary lung tumor. The receptors stem from a man between 65 and 80 years old with non-small cell lung cancer. Each CDR3 is given with its conserved first and last residue. The D gene is left open where the match is weak. Clone size, where shown, is once, few, many, or a class for clones that have expanded.

V gene	D gene	CDR3 length	J gene	clone size	CDR3 protein	CDR3 DNA
TRBV13	NA	12	TRBJ1-1	NA	CASSPGIGEAFF	TGTGCCAGCAGCCCCGGAATTGGTGAAGCTTTCTTT
TRBV5-1	TRBD1	14	TRBJ1-2	once	CASSLNRGGSGYTF	TGCGCCAGCAGCTTGAACAGGGGTGGTAGTGGCTACACCTTC
TRBV9	NA	14	TRBJ1-3	NA	CASSTLWGADTIYF	TGTGCCAGCAGCACCCTGTGGGGGGCAGACACCATATATTTT
TRBV6-1	NA	11	TRBJ2-7	NA	CASSLQDEQYF	TGTGCCAGCAGTTTACAGGACGAGCAGTACTTC
TRBV12-5	NA	14	TRBJ1-2	NA	CASGGRDPKEGYTF	TGTGCTAGTGGTGGCCGGGACCCAAAAGAGGGCTACACCTTC
TRBV19	TRBD1	14	TRBJ1-1	NA	CASSVTGVSTEAFF	TGTGCCAGTAGTGTCACAGGGGTGAGCACTGAAGCTTTCTTT
TRBV29-1	NA	13	TRBJ2-5	NA	CSVVPPGWETQYF	TGCAGCGTTGTTCCCCCAGGGTGGGAGACCCAGTACTTC
TRBV9	TRBD1	13	TRBJ1-2	NA	CASSVRQGAGYTF	TGTGCCAGCAGCGTACGGCAGGGGGCCGGTTACACCTTC
TRBV19	NA	14	TRBJ2-7	NA	CASSGRWGTYEQYF	TGTGCCAGTAGTGGCAGGTGGGGGACCTACGAGCAGTACTTC
TRBV27	NA	13	TRBJ1-2	NA	CASSYEGFSSYTF	TGTGCCAGCAGTTACGAGGGATTTTCGAGCTACACCTTC
TRBV5-1	TRBD2	16	TRBJ2-3	NA	CASSLSTSGGTDTQYF	TGCGCCAGCAGCTTGAGTACTAGCGGGGGGACAGATACGCAGTATTTT
TRBV10-1	NA	11	TRBJ1-1	NA	CASSDGGEAFF	TGCGCCAGCAGTGACGGAGGCGAAGCTTTCTTT
TRBV5-1	NA	16	TRBJ1-1	NA	CASRAGAGQANTEAFF	TGCGCCAGCAGGGCCGGGGCGGGGCAAGCGAACACTGAAGCTTTCTTT
TRBV27	TRBD1	14	TRBJ1-1	NA	CASRQLDRESEAFF	TGTGCCAGCAGGCAATTAGACAGGGAGTCTGAAGCTTTCTTT
TRBV29-1	TRBD1	11	TRBJ1-2	NA	CSAPGTDSFTF	TGCAGCGCCCCCGGGACAGATTCTTTCACCTTC
TRBV4-1	NA	17	TRBJ2-2	NA	CASKKAPGGVGTGELFF	TGCGCCAGCAAGAAGGCTCCAGGCGGGGTGGGCACCGGGGAGCTGTTTTTT
TRBV14	TRBD1	14	TRBJ1-1	NA	CASSRQGVFTEAFF	TGTGCCAGCAGTCGACAGGGAGTGTTCACTGAAGCTTTCTTT
TRBV7-6	TRBD2	14	TRBJ2-5	NA	CASRKAGGGETQYF	TGTGCCAGCAGGAAAGCGGGAGGCGGGGAGACCCAGTACTTC
TRBV5-4	TRBD2	15	TRBJ2-1	NA	CASSLKRGGYNEQFF	TGTGCCAGCAGCTTGAAACGGGGGGGCTACAATGAGCAGTTCTTC
TRBV7-9	TRBD1	16	TRBJ2-1	NA	CASSPTQGAMGNEQFF	TGTGCCAGCAGCCCTACCCAGGGGGCCATGGGCAATGAGCAGTTCTTC
TRBV15	NA	17	TRBJ2-6	NA	CATSRAAGKAGANVLTF	TGTGCCACCAGCAGGGCCGCGGGTAAAGCTGGGGCCAACGTCCTGACTTTC
TRBV30	NA	11	TRBJ2-5	NA	CAWTDSWGQYF	TGTGCCTGGACCGACTCCTGGGGGCAGTACTTC
TRBV7-2	NA	14	TRBJ1-1	NA	CASSSRRPSAEAFF	TGTGCCAGCAGCTCCCGCAGACCCAGCGCTGAAGCTTTCTTT
TRBV20-1	NA	11	TRBJ2-1	NA	CSARAYDEQFF	TGCAGTGCTAGAGCTTATGATGAGCAGTTCTTC
TRBV5-1	NA	11	TRBJ2-1	NA	CASSLYNEQFF	TGCGCCAGCAGCCTATACAATGAGCAGTTCTTC
TRBV5-8	TRBD1	13	TRBJ2-7	NA	CASSLVQGVEQYF	TGTGCCAGCAGCTTAGTACAGGGGGTCGAGCAGTACTTC
TRBV18	TRBD1	14	TRBJ1-2	NA	CASSPSGQRDGYTF	TGTGCCAGCTCACCATCGGGACAGAGGGATGGCTACACCTTC
TRBV5-1	NA	13	TRBJ1-1	NA	CASSLRGADEAFF	TGCGCCAGCAGCTTGAGGGGGGCCGATGAAGCTTTCTTT
TRBV7-2	NA	12	TRBJ2-3	NA	CASSFAGDTQYF	TGTGCCAGCAGCTTTGCGGGAGATACGCAGTATTTT
TRBV7-9	TRBD1	12	TRBJ1-6	few	CASSSTGITLHF	TGTGCCAGCAGCTCGACAGGGATAACCCTCCACTTT
TRBV25-1	NA	12	TRBJ2-1	NA	CASSVQVHEQFF	TGTGCCAGCAGTGTTCAGGTCCATGAGCAGTTCTTC
TRBV6-1	NA	14	TRBJ2-7	NA	CASSEAAASYEQYF	TGTGCCAGCAGTGAAGCAGCGGCCTCCTACGAGCAGTACTTC
TRBV6-1	TRBD1	14	TRBJ2-7	NA	CASKPRDSSYEQYF	TGTGCCAGCAAACCCAGGGACAGCTCCTACGAGCAGTACTTC
TRBV25-1	NA	14	TRBJ2-1	NA	CASSARGGNNEQFF	TGTGCCAGCAGTGCGAGGGGGGGCAACAATGAGCAGTTCTTC
TRBV6-1	NA	13	TRBJ1-1	NA	CASTLLWNTEAFF	TGTGCCAGCACCCTTCTCTGGAACACTGAAGCTTTCTTT
TRBV10-1	TRBD2	13	TRBJ2-1	few	CASSGGAVHEQFF	TGCGCCAGCAGCGGGGGGGCCGTTCATGAGCAGTTCTTC
TRBV9	TRBD2	15	TRBJ2-2	NA	CASSSSGGATGELFF	TGTGCCAGCAGCTCCAGCGGGGGGGCCACCGGGGAGCTGTTTTTT
TRBV5-4	NA	17	TRBJ2-6	NA	CASSLGRAASGANVLTF	TGTGCCAGCAGCTTGGGGAGGGCAGCATCTGGGGCCAACGTCCTGACTTTC
TRBV11-2	TRBD2	16	TRBJ2-7	NA	CASSSSRTSGSYEQYF	TGTGCCAGCAGCTCGTCCCGGACTAGCGGCTCCTACGAGCAGTACTTC
TRBV28	NA	12	TRBJ2-5	NA	CASQVGQETQYF	TGTGCCAGCCAGGTCGGGCAAGAGACCCAGTACTTC
TRBV23-1	TRBD1	16	TRBJ2-3	NA	CASSQALRQGPDTQYF	TGCGCCAGCAGTCAAGCCCTCAGACAGGGGCCAGATACGCAGTATTTT